This T cell receptor (beta chain) was recovered during a study of blood T cell repertoires in COVID-19. CDR3 length: 17 amino acids. V was cut by 4 bases and J by 0 bases, with 17 bases left in between. Germline CDR1 SGDLS, CDR2 YYNGEE. Sequenced by immunoSEQ multiplex PCR; TCRdb stores in-frame clones only, minus some. The table has under 250,000 clones, 65% to 90% seen once; the top ten hold 4.5% to 6%. The sequence came from a man in his fifties or sixties with COVID-19, enrolled during active disease. Sequenced input: peripheral blood. The chain has TRBV9 and TRBJ1-5; D gene unclear. CDR3 in amino acids: CASSPSPPLSSNQPQHF. In nucleotides, the CDR3 is TGTGCCAGCAGCCCCTCACCCCCCCTATCTAGCAATCAGCCCCAGCATTTT.